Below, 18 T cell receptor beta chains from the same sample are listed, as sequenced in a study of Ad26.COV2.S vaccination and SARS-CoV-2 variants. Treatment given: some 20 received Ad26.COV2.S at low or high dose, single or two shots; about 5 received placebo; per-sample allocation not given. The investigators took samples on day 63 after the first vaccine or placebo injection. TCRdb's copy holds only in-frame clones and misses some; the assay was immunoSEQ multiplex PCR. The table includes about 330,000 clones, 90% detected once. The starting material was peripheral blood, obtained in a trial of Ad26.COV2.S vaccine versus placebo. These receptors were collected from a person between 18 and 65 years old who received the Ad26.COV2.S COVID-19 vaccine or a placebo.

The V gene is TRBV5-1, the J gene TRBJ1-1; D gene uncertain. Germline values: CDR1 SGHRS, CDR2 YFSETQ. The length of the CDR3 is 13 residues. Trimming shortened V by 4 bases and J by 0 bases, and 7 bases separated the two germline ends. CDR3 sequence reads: CASSGLLNTEAFF. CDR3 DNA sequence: TGCGCCAGCAGCGGACTCTTGAACACTGAAGCTTTCTTT.

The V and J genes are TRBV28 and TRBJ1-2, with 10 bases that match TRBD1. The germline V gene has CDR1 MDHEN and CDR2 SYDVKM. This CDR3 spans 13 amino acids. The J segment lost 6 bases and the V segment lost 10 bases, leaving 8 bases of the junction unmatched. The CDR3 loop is CAITDRGGNGYTF. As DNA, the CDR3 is TGTGCCATTACGGACAGGGGGGGTAATGGCTACACCTTC.

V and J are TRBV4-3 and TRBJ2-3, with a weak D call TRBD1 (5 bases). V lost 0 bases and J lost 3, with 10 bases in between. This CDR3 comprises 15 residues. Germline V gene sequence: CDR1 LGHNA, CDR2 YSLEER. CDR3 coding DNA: TGCGCCAGCAGCCAAGAGCAGGGTGGGACAGATACGCAGTATTTT. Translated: CASSQEQGGTDTQYF.

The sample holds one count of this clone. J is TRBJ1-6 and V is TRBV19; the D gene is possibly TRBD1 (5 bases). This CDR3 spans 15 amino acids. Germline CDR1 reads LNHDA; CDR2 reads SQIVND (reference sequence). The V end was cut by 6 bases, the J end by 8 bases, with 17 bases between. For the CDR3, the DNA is TGTGCCAGTAGGCGGGGGGAAAGAGGGTATTCACCCCTCCACTTT. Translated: CASRRGERGYSPLHF.

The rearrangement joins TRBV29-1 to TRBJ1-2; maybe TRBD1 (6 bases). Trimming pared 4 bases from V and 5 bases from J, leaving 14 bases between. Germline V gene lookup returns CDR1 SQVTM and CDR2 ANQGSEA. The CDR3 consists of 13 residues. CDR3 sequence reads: CSVAGTPAYGYTF. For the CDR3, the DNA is TGCAGCGTTGCCGGGACACCGGCATATGGCTACACCTTC.

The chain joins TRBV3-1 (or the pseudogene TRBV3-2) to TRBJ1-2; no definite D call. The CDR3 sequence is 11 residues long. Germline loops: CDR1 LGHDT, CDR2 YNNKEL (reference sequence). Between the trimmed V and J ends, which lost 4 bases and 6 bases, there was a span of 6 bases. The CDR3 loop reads CASSRQNGYTF. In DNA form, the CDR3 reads TGTGCCAGCAGCCGCCAGAATGGCTACACCTTC.

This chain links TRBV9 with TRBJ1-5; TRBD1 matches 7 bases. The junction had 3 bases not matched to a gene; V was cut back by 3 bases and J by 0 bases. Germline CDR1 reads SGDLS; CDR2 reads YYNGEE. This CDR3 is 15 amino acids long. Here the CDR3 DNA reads TGTGCCAGCAGCGCGACAGGGTCTAGCAATCAGCCCCAGCATTTT. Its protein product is CASSATGSSNQPQHF.

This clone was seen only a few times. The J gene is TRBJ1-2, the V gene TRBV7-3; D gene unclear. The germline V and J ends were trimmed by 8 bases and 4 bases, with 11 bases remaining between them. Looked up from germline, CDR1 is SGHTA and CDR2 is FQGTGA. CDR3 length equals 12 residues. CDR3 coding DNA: TGTGCCAGCGGATACGGACTCTATGGCTACACCTTC. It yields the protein CASGYGLYGYTF.

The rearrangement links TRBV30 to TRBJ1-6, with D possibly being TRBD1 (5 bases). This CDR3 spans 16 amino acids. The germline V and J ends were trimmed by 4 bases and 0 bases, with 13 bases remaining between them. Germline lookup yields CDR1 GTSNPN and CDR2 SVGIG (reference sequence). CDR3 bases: TGTGCCTGGACCCCGACAGTAGCCTCCTATAATTCACCCCTCCACTTT. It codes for CAWTPTVASYNSPLHF.

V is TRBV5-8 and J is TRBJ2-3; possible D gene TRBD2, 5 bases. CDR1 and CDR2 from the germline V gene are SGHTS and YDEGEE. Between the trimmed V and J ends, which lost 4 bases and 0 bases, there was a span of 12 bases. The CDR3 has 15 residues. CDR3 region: CASSAEGQSTDTQYF. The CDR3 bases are TGTGCCAGCAGCGCTGAGGGCCAGAGCACAGATACGCAGTATTTT.

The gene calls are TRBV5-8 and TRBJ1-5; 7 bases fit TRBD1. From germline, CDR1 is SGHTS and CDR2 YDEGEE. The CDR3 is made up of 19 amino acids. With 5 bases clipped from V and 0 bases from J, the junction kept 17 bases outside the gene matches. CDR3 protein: CASRFGGTEFLYSNQPQHF. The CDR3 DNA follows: TGTGCCAGCAGATTTGGCGGGACAGAGTTCCTTTATAGCAATCAGCCCCAGCATTTT.

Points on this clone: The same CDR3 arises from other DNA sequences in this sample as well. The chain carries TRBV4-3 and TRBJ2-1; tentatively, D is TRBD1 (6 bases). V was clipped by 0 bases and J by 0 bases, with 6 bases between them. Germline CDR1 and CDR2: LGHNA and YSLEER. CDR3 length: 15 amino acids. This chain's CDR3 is CASSQDRGSYNEQFF. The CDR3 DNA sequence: TGCGCCAGCAGCCAAGACAGGGGCTCCTACAATGAGCAGTTCTTC.

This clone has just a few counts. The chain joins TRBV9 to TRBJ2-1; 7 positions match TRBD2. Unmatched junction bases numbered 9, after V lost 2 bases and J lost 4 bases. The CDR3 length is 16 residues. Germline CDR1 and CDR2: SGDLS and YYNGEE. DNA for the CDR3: TGTGCCAGCAGCGTTGAGCTAGCGGCAAAATACAATGAGCAGTTCTTC. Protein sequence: CASSVELAAKYNEQFF.

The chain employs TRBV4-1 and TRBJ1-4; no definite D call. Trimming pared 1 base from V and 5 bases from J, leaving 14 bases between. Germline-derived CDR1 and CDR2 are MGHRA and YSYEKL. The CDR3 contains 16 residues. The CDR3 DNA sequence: TGCGCCAGCAGCCAAGGGAAAGGGTACGGAAATGAAAAACTGTTTTTT. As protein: CASSQGKGYGNEKLFF.

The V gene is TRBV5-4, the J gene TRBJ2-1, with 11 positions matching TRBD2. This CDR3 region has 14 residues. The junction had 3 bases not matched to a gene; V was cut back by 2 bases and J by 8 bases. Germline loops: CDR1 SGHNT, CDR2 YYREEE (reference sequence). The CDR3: CASSFPSGGYEQFF. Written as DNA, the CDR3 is TGTGCCAGCAGCTTTCCTAGCGGGGGGTATGAGCAGTTCTTC.

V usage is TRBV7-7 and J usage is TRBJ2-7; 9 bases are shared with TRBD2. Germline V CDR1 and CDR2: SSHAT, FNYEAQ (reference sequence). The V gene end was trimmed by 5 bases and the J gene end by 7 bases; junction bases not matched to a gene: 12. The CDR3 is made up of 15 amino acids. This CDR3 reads CASSVSRTSAFEQYV. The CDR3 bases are TGTGCCAGCAGCGTCTCGAGGACTAGCGCCTTTGAGCAGTACGTC.

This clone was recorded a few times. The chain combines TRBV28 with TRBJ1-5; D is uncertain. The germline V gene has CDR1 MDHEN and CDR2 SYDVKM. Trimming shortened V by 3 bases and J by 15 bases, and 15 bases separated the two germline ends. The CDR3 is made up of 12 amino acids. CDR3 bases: TGTGCCAGCAGTTTTGGGAGGGATAGTCTGCATTTT. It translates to CASSFGRDSLHF.

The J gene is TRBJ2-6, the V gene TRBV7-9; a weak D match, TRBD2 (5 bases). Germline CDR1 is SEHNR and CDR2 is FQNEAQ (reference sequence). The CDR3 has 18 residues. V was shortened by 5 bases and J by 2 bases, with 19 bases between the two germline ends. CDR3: CASSPSVVRGPGANVLTF. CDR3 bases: TGTGCCAGCAGCCCCTCCGTGGTACGAGGGCCTGGGGCCAACGTCCTGACTTTC. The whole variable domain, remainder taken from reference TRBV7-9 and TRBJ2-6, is DTGVSQNPRHKITKRGQNVTFRCDPISEHNRLYWYRQTLGQGPEFLTYFQNEAQLEKSRLLSDRFSAERPKGSFSTLEIQRTEQGDSAMYLCASSPSVVRGPGANVLTFGAGSRLTVL.